The rows below give T cell receptor beta chains drawn from one sample of a study of CD8+ T cells in alopecia areata. Only in-frame clones appear in the TCRdb table, and some are missing; sequencing was by immunoSEQ multiplex PCR. The table has approximately 210,000 clones, approximately 57% seen once. The sequencing here drew on CD4+ T cells sorted from blood, taken at week 24, from a patient treated with tofacitinib. The receptors were gathered from a human donor with alopecia areata. CDR3s include the opening cysteine and the closing phenylalanine or tryptophan.

v_call: TRBV7-2
cdr3_aa: CASREDSTDTQYF

v_call: TRBV29-1
cdr3_aa: CSGSNSGNTIYF

v_call: TRBV25-1
cdr3_aa: CASSPRPEVGKKLFF

v_call: TRBV7-2
cdr3_aa: CASSPPGDGAFF

v_call: TRBV29-1
cdr3_aa: CSAEGGSSYNEQFF

v_call: TRBV5-1
cdr3_aa: CASTVSGGGQPQHF

v_call: TRBV30
cdr3_aa: CAWSVLPNTEAFF

v_call: TRBV7-6
cdr3_aa: CASSFQETQYF

v_call: TRBV4-3
cdr3_aa: CASSQDLVAGTLSRQFF

v_call: TRBV29-1
cdr3_aa: CSARGDSNTGELFF

v_call: TRBV29-1
cdr3_aa: CSVGESVNQPQHF

v_call: TRBV9
cdr3_aa: CASNERGGIDTQYF

v_call: TRBV5-1
cdr3_aa: CASSYIGGDEQFF

v_call: TRBV19
cdr3_aa: CASSSPTGLANYGYTF

v_call: TRBV30
cdr3_aa: CAWRTSGSSYEQYF

v_call: TRBV12-5
cdr3_aa: CASVGISGANVLTF

v_call: TRBV7-2
cdr3_aa: CASIVDRGSTGELFF

v_call: TRBV2
cdr3_aa: CASSDGQGYEKLFF

v_call: TRBV5-1
cdr3_aa: CASSLEIASTDTQYF

v_call: TRBV29-1
cdr3_aa: CSVGVTSGTEAFF

v_call: TRBV30
cdr3_aa: CAWTQLGGGTEAFF

v_call: TRBV4-3
cdr3_aa: CASSQTGSGSSYNEQFF

v_call: TRBV9
cdr3_aa: CASSAGETGSPLHF

v_call: TRBV7-2
cdr3_aa: CASSSRYTDTQYF

v_call: TRBV5-1
cdr3_aa: CASSLGQTTDTQYF

v_call: TRBV29-1
cdr3_aa: CSVEGEGGKLFF

v_call: TRBV7-2
cdr3_aa: CASSPRRAGEMETQYF

v_call: TRBV5-6
cdr3_aa: CASSLDVTERHGYTF

v_call: TRBV4-1
cdr3_aa: CASSQVGGGNEKLFF

v_call: TRBV29-1
cdr3_aa: CSVPGPRTDTQYF

v_call: TRBV30
cdr3_aa: CAWSVGGSDTGELFF

v_call: TRBV6-5
cdr3_aa: CATRANVLTF

v_call: TRBV25-1
cdr3_aa: CASSADTQYF

v_call: TRBV10-2
cdr3_aa: CASTGGNYEQYF

v_call: TRBV29-1
cdr3_aa: CSVEDPHAGKYYGYTF

v_call: TRBV11-1
cdr3_aa: CASSRKQNTEAFF

v_call: TRBV9
cdr3_aa: CASSNDRVTYNEQFF

v_call: TRBV30
cdr3_aa: CAWGGQGYEQYF

v_call: TRBV7-2
cdr3_aa: CASSPSGRPNEQFF

v_call: TRBV28
cdr3_aa: CASSLLAGGAGYGYTF

v_call: TRBV19
cdr3_aa: CIREKRYYGYTF

v_call: TRBV19
cdr3_aa: CASSIETGAGANVLTF

v_call: TRBV2
cdr3_aa: CASSEGAPNEKLFF

v_call: TRBV6-5
cdr3_aa: CASRAPDRAGEQYF

v_call: TRBV5-6
cdr3_aa: CASSLAGQSLNTEAFF